This T cell receptor (beta chain) was identified in a study of CD8+ T cells in alopecia areata. Study-wide background: Patients in the treated group were given tofacitinib by mouth, 5 to 10 mg twice a day.

cDNA prepared by RNA extraction and subsequent reverse transcription served as the template for sequencing. Here immunoSEQ multiplex PCR was the method, and the copy in TCRdb shows in-frame clones only, minus some. There are some 42,000 clones in the sample; roughly 92% occur only once, and 15% to 20% lies in the top ten. CDR1 is SGHNT, CDR2 YYREEE, per germline (reference sequence). The CDR3 is made up of 12 amino acids. V was trimmed by 7 bases and J by 10 bases, leaving 15 bases between them. Treatment: oral pan-JAK inhibitor, 5-10 mg twice daily. The receptor was isolated from a human donor with alopecia areata. This sequence joins TRBV5-4 and TRBJ2-1; a possible D gene is TRBD2 (5 bases). Sequenced material: CD8+ T cells sorted from blood, taken at week 24, from a patient treated with tofacitinib. The CDR3 sequence: CASSFPGNEQFF. The DNA for the CDR3 is TGTGCCAGCTCCTTCCCCGGGAACGAGCAGTTCTTC. Drawing the rest from reference TRBV5-4 and TRBJ2-1, the complete variable domain is ETGVTQSPTHLIKTRGQQVTLRCSSQSGHNTVSWYQQALGQGPQFIFQYYREEENGRGNFPPRFSGLQFPNYSSELNVNALELDDSALYLCASSFPGNEQFFGPGTRLTVL.